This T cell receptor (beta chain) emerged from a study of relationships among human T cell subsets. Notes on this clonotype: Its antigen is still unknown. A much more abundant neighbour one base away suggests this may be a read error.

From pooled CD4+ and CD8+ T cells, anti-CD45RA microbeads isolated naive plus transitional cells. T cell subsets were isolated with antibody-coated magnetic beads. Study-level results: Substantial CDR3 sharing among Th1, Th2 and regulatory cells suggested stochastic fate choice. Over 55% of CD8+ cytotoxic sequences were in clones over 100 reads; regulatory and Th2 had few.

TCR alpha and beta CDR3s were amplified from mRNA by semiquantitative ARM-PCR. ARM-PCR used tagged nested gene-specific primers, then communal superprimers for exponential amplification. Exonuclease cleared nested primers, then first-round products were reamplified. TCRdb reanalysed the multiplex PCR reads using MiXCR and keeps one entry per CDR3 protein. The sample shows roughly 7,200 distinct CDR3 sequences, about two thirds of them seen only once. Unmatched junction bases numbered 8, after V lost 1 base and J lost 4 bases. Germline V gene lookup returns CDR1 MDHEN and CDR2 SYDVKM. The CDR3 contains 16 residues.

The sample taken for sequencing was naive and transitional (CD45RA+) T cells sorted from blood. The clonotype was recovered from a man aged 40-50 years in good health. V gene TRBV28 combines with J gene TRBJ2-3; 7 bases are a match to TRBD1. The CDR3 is CASSLLWDRSADTQYF. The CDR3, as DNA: TGTGCCAGCAGTTTATTGTGGGACAGAAGCGCAGATACGCAGTATTTT.